There are a few counts of the clone carrying this T cell receptor beta chain. The antigen is not known. The sample comes from a study of beta chain features in type 1 diabetes. Isolated RNA was reverse transcribed in full, so expressed TCRB transcripts were sequenced. Measured with immunoSEQ multiplex PCR; TCRdb has only the in-frame clones, and not every one. The sample lists a few hundred thousand clones, about 16% seen once, with approximately 0.019% in the top ten. General observations from the study: Type 1 diabetes patients had TCRB CDR3s that were shorter (moderately but significantly so) in all four CD4+ subsets. Whatever favoring of shorter templates PCR might show would apply equally to patients and controls.

The authors sorted CD4+ naive, central memory, regulatory and stem cell-like memory cells via CD45RO/CCR7/CD25/CD127/CD95/CD27. The authors obtained over 95% purity in all sorted populations. The receptor was derived from a woman aged 18-29 years in good health. The source material was naive CD4+ T cells from blood.

The CDR3 protein is CASTTGTGSYEQYF. CDR3 coding DNA: TGCGCCAGCACAACCGGGACAGGGTCTTACGAGCAGTACTTC. The chain employs TRBV5-1 and TRBJ2-7; 9 bases map to TRBD1. Germline lookup yields CDR1 SGHRS and CDR2 YFSETQ. The junction had 8 bases not matched to a gene; V was cut back by 6 bases and J by 4 bases. This CDR3 has 14 amino acids.